This entry lists 28 T cell receptor beta chains sequenced from one sample in a study of shared clonotypes between healthy human individuals. The table came from immunoSEQ multiplex PCR; TCRdb's copy has only in-frame clones and leaves some out. This table has approximately 980,000 clones, roughly 72% appearing once. The sequencing sample was made of memory CD4+ T cells sorted from blood. Subset denoted: CD45RA-negative fraction. The receptors originated from a man between 18 and 35 years old in good health.

This clone has ten or more counts. The gene calls are TRBV9 and TRBJ2-3; D not resolved. The CDR3 length is 15 residues. V was shortened by 3 bases and J by 0 bases, with 11 bases between the two germline ends. Germline CDR1 reads SGDLS; CDR2 reads YYNGEE. CDR3 amino acids: CASSEQAGSTDTQYF. For the CDR3, the DNA is TGTGCCAGCAGCGAACAAGCCGGGAGCACAGATACGCAGTATTTT.

This chain links TRBV6-5 with TRBJ2-1; TRBD2 matches 7 bases. V was clipped by 6 bases and J by 2 bases; unmatched bases: 7. There are 15 residues in the CDR3. Germline-derived CDR1 and CDR2 are MNHEY and SVGAGI. The CDR3 nucleotides read TGTGCCAGCAGCATAAGCGGGACGACCTACAATGAGCAGTTCTTC. It codes for CASSISGTTYNEQFF.

V usage is TRBV7-9 and J usage is TRBJ2-1; 7 bases line up with TRBD2. Germline CDR1 and CDR2: SEHNR and FQNEAQ (reference sequence). V trimming: 11 bases; J trimming: 9 bases; junction bases outside the gene matches: 10. The CDR3 has 12 residues. The CDR3 DNA is TGTGCCGGAACAGATGGGGAGGGTGAGCAGTTCTTC. Protein sequence: CAGTDGEGEQFF.

This clone was counted a few times. The chain is built from TRBV25-1 and TRBJ2-2, with 9 bases matching TRBD1. J was trimmed by 7 bases and V by 7 bases; bases with no gene match: 7. Germline CDR1 reads MGHDK; CDR2 reads SYGVNS. The CDR3 spans 14 residues. In nucleotides, the CDR3 is TGTGCCAGCACCAACAGGGGGCCGGGCGGGGAGCTGTTTTTT. Translated: CASTNRGPGGELFF.

The chain joins TRBV6-5 to TRBJ1-4, with D unresolved. Germline loops: CDR1 MNHEY, CDR2 SVGAGI. The CDR3 is made up of 15 amino acids. V was trimmed by 4 bases and J by 7 bases, leaving 16 bases between them. The CDR3 region has the DNA TGTGCCAGCAGTTCCGCGGTGACTGGAGTTGAAAAACTGTTTTTT. This gives the protein CASSSAVTGVEKLFF.

This clone has more than one count but fewer than ten. The chain carries TRBV7-9 and TRBJ1-4; the match to TRBD1 covers 7 bases. V dropped 7 bases and J dropped 5; count of bases not matched to a gene: 10. Per the germline V gene, CDR1 is SEHNR and CDR2 is FQNEAQ (reference sequence). CDR3 length: 15 residues. This chain's CDR3 is CASTRRLGGNEKLFF. The CDR3 DNA sequence: TGTGCCAGCACCCGAAGACTAGGGGGCAATGAAAAACTGTTTTTT.

The gene calls are TRBV5-4 and TRBJ2-6; 11 bases agree with TRBD1. The CDR3 is 18 amino acids. The V gene end was trimmed by 4 bases and the J gene end by 0 bases; junction bases not matched to a gene: 6. The germline V gene has CDR1 SGHNT and CDR2 YYREEE (reference sequence). The CDR3 sequence is CASSPGDRGTSGANVLTF. CDR3 in DNA: TGTGCCAGCAGCCCCGGGGACAGGGGGACCTCTGGGGCCAACGTCCTGACTTTC.

The chain uses TRBV13 and TRBJ2-1, with 10 bases identical to TRBD2. Germline V lookup: CDR1 PRHDT, CDR2 FYEKMQ (reference sequence). The CDR3 totals 17 residues. V lost 5 bases, J lost 3 bases, and 10 bases stayed unmatched. The CDR3 nucleotides read TGTGCCAGCAGCGCCGGCAGACTAGCGGGTTACTACAATGAGCAGTTCTTC. Amino acid sequence: CASSAGRLAGYYNEQFF.

The chain combines TRBV2 with TRBJ1-2, with D unclear. Germline loops: CDR1 SNHLY, CDR2 FYNNEI. The CDR3 covers 13 residues. V gave up 0 bases and J gave up 3 bases, with 5 bases separating them. The CDR3 bases are TGTGCCAGCAGTGAAGCGCTGCACTATGGCTACACCTTC. Its translation is CASSEALHYGYTF.

This clone was detected only once. The rearrangement links TRBV7-2 to TRBJ2-1; the D gene could be TRBD1 or TRBD2 (5 bases each). The V end was cut by 0 bases, the J end by 9 bases, with 15 bases between. CDR1 is SGHTA, CDR2 FQGNSA, per germline. The CDR3 extends over 15 amino acids. CDR3 in DNA: TGTGCCAGCAGCTTAGCCGGGACGGCTGGGGGTGAGCAGTTCTTC. It translates to CASSLAGTAGGEQFF.

This clone was counted once. The chain uses TRBV5-1 and TRBJ2-3; D call uncertain. Trimming left V 4 bases short and J 10 bases short, with 16 bases between. Germline CDR1 is SGHRS and CDR2 is YFSETQ. The CDR3 runs to 13 residues. CDR3 in amino acids: CASSALFGSPQYF. DNA of the CDR3: TGCGCCAGCAGCGCCCTATTCGGCAGTCCGCAGTATTTT.

The chain recombines TRBV30 with TRBJ1-5; D might be TRBD1 (5 bases). The CDR3 loop spans 14 amino acids. Per the germline V gene, CDR1 is GTSNPN and CDR2 is SVGIG (reference sequence). The ends were cut back, 3 bases at V and 6 bases at J, with 15 bases in the middle. The CDR3 DNA reads as TGTGCCTGGAGAGCCCAGGGTGGGGGTCAGCCCCAGCATTTT. Encoded protein: CAWRAQGGGQPQHF.

This clone was seen once. V is TRBV6-1 and J is TRBJ1-6, with a tentative D call TRBD1 (5 bases). The CDR3 is made up of 15 amino acids. Germline V gene lookup returns CDR1 MNHNS and CDR2 SASEGT. The germline V and J ends were trimmed by 4 bases and 8 bases, with 15 bases remaining between them. CDR3 protein: CASSALTTGHSPLHF. CDR3 nucleotides: TGTGCCAGCAGTGCCCTGACAACAGGTCATTCACCCCTCCACTTT.

This clone was picked up a small number of times. The J gene is TRBJ2-1, the V gene TRBV7-9, with 9 bases fitting TRBD1. Germline loops: CDR1 SEHNR, CDR2 FQNEAQ (reference sequence). The CDR3 spans 13 residues. Trimming at V came to 6 bases and at J to 8 bases, leaving 5 bases not matched to a gene. The CDR3 nucleotides are TGTGCCAGCAGTTTTGGACAGGGGTATGAGCAGTTCTTC. Its protein product is CASSFGQGYEQFF.

The chain recombines TRBV11-3 with TRBJ1-1; tentative D call: TRBD1 (5 bases). Germline-derived CDR1 and CDR2 are SGHNT and YENEEA. The CDR3 has 14 residues. The V and J ends lost 5 bases and 8 bases respectively, with 18 bases between them. The CDR3 DNA is TGTGCCAGCAGCCCTGGACAAACTCGGGGGGAAGCTTTCTTT. Protein: CASSPGQTRGEAFF.

The chain combines TRBV15 with TRBJ1-3; D possibly corresponds to TRBD1 (5 bases). The germline gives CDR1 LNHNV, CDR2 YYDKDF (reference sequence). This CDR3 spans 14 amino acids. Trimming took 8 bases from V and 0 from J, leaving 11 bases between them. The CDR3 is CATQGASSGNTIYF. CDR3 bases: TGTGCCACCCAGGGCGCGAGCTCTGGAAACACCATATATTTT.

The chain carries TRBV6-1 and TRBJ1-5; TRBD1 matches 7 bases. Per germline, CDR1 MNHNS and CDR2 SASEGT. V was pared by 4 bases and J by 0 bases, with 12 bases of the junction left unmatched. This CDR3 has 18 amino acids. The CDR3 loop reads CASSVPGQRGHSNQPQHF. CDR3 nucleotide sequence: TGTGCCAGCAGTGTACCGGGACAGAGGGGCCATAGCAATCAGCCCCAGCATTTT.

This chain links TRBV6-1 with TRBJ2-4, with 8 positions matching TRBD2. The germline gives CDR1 MNHNS, CDR2 SASEGT. The junction had 4 bases not matched to a gene; V was cut back by 7 bases and J by 8 bases. This CDR3 comprises 12 residues. CDR3 sequence reads: CASTGGGDIQYF. DNA for the CDR3: TGTGCCAGCACGGGAGGGGGGGACATTCAGTACTTC.

The CDR3 nucleotides read TGTGCCTGGAGTACGGGCTCCTATAATTCACCCCTCCACTTT. As protein: CAWSTGSYNSPLHF. The gene calls are TRBV30 and TRBJ1-6, with D unresolved. The CDR3 has 14 residues. Deletions cut 2 bases from V and 0 bases from J, with 5 bases between. Looked up from germline, CDR1 is GTSNPN and CDR2 is SVGIG (reference sequence).

This sequence joins TRBV7-2 and TRBJ1-1; 7 positions agree with TRBD1. CDR1 and CDR2 (germline): SGHTA, FQGNSA. The CDR3 contains 13 residues. The V gene end was trimmed by 5 bases and the J gene end by 5 bases; junction bases not matched to a gene: 5. The CDR3, as DNA: TGTGCCAGCAGCCTTCAGGGGGGGACTGAAGCTTTCTTT. The encoded protein is CASSLQGGTEAFF.

This rearrangement joins TRBV16 to TRBJ2-1; 9 nucleotides match TRBD1. J lost 2 bases, V lost 2 bases, and 1 base had no gene match. The CDR3 runs 15 residues. Germline V lookup: CDR1 KGHSY, CDR2 FQNENV. The chain's CDR3 is CASSQDRGAYNEQFF. The CDR3 bases are TGTGCCAGCAGCCAAGACAGGGGGGCCTACAATGAGCAGTTCTTC.

The chain joins TRBV28 to TRBJ1-2, with TRBD1 identical over 11 bases. Trimming at V came to 3 bases and at J to 5 bases, leaving 8 bases not matched to a gene. CDR1 is MDHEN and CDR2 is SYDVKM in the germline V gene. This CDR3 comprises 16 residues. CDR3 in amino acids: CASSFGQGALLYGYTF. CDR3 coding DNA: TGTGCCAGCAGTTTTGGACAGGGGGCTTTATTGTATGGCTACACCTTC.

The rearrangement uses TRBV7-9 and TRBJ1-4; unclear D gene. CDR1 is SEHNR, CDR2 FQNEAQ, per germline (reference sequence). This CDR3 spans 16 amino acids. V was clipped by 4 bases and J by 7 bases, with 19 bases between them. The CDR3 here is CASSSLETRISEKLFF. The DNA for the CDR3 is TGTGCCAGCAGCTCACTAGAGACAAGGATTAGTGAAAAACTGTTTTTT.

The chain is built from TRBV6-5 and TRBJ1-5; D is possibly TRBD1 (6 bases). Germline V gene data show CDR1 as MNHEY and CDR2 as SVGAGI. V lost 6 bases and J 6 bases, leaving 15 bases between the germline ends. The CDR3 extends over 14 amino acids. CDR3 amino acids: CASRKLQGAQPQHF. The DNA for the CDR3 is TGTGCCAGCAGGAAATTACAGGGAGCTCAGCCCCAGCATTTT.

In this sample, this clone turned up once. This chain connects TRBV10-1 to TRBJ1-5, with D possibly matching TRBD1 (6 bases). V lost 6 bases and J 7 bases, leaving 13 bases between the germline ends. The CDR3 covers 13 residues. CDR1 and CDR2 (germline): WNHNN, SYGVQD (reference sequence). The CDR3 loop reads CASRDTGIQPQHF. The CDR3 DNA reads as TGCGCCAGCAGAGACACAGGGATCCAGCCCCAGCATTTT.

The chain is built from TRBV2 and TRBJ2-3, with a tentative D call TRBD1 (5 bases). With 4 bases removed from V and 2 bases from J, the gap between germline ends came to 16 bases. The germline gives CDR1 SNHLY, CDR2 FYNNEI. There are 16 residues in the CDR3. CDR3 sequence: CASSVGVAPFTDTQYF. In DNA, the CDR3 is TGTGCCAGCAGTGTAGGGGTAGCACCCTTCACAGATACGCAGTATTTT.

The V gene is TRBV30, the J gene TRBJ2-1; 8 bases are a match to TRBD2. This CDR3 has 17 residues. The V segment lost 0 bases and the J segment 0 bases; nucleotides outside the gene matches: 7. Germline V gene lookup returns CDR1 GTSNPN and CDR2 SVGIG (reference sequence). CDR3 region: CAWSVSVSGVSYNEQFF. CDR3 in DNA: TGTGCCTGGAGTGTGAGTGTTAGCGGGGTCTCCTACAATGAGCAGTTCTTC.

J is TRBJ2-7 and V is TRBV30; 8 bases align to TRBD1. CDR3 length: 15 amino acids. Germline lookup yields CDR1 GTSNPN and CDR2 SVGIG (reference sequence). V dropped 0 bases and J dropped 7; count of bases not matched to a gene: 11. CDR3 nucleotides: TGTGCCTGGAGTGTTCCCCGGACAGGGCAGGTGGAGCAGTACTTC. It yields the protein CAWSVPRTGQVEQYF. Together with reference TRBV30 and TRBJ2-7, the CDR3 gives the full variable domain: SQTIHQWPATLVQPVGSPLSLECTVEGTSNPNLYWYRQAAGRGLQLLFYSVGIGQISSEVPQNLSASRPQDRQFILSSKKLLLSDSGFYLCAWSVPRTGQVEQYFGPGTRLTVT.